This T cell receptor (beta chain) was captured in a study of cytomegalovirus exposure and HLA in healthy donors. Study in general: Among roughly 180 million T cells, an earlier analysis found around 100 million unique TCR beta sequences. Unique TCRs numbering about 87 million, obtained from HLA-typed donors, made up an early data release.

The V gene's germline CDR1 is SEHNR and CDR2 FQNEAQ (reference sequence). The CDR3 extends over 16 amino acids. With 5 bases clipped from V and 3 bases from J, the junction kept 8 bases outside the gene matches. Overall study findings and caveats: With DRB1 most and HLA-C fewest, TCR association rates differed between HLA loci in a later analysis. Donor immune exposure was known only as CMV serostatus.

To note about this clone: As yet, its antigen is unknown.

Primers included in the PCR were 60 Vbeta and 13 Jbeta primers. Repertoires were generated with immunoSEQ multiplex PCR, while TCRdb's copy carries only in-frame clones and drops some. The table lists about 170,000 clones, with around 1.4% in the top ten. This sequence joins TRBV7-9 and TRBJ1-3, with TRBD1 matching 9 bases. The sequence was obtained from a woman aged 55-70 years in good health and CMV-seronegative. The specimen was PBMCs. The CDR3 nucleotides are TGTGCCAGCAGCCCCTACAGGGGGCTCGGTGGAAACACCATATATTTT. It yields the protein CASSPYRGLGGNTIYF.